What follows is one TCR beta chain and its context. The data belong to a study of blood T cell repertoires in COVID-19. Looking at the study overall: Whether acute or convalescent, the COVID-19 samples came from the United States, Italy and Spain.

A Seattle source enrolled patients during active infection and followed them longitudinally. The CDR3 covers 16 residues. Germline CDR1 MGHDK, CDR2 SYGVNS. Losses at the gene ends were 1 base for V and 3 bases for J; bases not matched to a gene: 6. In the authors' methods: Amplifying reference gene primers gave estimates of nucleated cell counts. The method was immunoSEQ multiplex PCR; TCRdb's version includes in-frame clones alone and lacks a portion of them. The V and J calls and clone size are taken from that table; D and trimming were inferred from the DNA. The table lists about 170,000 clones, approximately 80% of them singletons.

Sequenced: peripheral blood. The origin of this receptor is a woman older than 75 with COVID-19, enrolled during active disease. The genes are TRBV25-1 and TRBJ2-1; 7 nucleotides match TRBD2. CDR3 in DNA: TGTGCCAGCAGTGAATGGGGGGGAGGCAACTACAATGAGCAGTTCTTC. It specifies CASSEWGGGNYNEQFF.